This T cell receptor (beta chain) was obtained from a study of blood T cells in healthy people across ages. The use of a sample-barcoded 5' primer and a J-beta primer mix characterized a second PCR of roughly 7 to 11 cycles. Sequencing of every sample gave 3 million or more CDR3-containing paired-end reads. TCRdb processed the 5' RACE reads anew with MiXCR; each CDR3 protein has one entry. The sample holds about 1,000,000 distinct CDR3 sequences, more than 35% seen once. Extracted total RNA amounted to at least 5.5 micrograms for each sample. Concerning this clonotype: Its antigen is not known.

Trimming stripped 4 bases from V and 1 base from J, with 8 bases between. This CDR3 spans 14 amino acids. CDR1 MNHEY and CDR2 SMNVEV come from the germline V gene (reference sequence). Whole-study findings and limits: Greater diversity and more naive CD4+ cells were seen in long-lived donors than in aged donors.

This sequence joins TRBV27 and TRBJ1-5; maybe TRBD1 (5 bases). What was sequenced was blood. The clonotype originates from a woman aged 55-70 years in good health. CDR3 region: CASSSRVSNQPQHF. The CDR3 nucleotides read TGTGCCAGCAGTTCCAGGGTAAGCAATCAGCCCCAGCATTTT.